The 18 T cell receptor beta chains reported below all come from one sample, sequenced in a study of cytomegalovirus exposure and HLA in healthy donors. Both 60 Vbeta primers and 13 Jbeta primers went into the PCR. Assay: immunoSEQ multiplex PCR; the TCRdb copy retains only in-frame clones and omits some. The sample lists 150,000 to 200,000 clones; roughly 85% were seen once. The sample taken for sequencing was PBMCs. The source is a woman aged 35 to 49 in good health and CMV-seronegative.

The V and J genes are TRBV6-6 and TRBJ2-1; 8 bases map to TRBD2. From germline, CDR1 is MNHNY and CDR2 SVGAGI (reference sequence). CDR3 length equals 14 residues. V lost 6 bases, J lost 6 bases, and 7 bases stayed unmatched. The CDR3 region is CASSVFGGGNEQFF. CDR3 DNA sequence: TGTGCCAGCAGCGTTTTCGGGGGGGGCAATGAGCAGTTCTTC.

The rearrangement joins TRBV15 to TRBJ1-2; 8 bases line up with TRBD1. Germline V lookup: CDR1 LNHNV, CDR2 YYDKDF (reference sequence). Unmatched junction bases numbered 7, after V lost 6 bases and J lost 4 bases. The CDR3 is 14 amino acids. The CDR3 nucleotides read TGTGCCACCAGATCGGACAGGGTCGCCTATGGCTACACCTTC. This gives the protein CATRSDRVAYGYTF. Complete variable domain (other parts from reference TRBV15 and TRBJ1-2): DAMVIQNPRYQVTQFGKPVTLSCSQTLNHNVMYWYQQKSSQAPKLLFHYYDKDFNNEADTPDNFQSRRPNTSFCFLDIRSPGLGDTAMYLCATRSDRVAYGYTFGSGTRLTVV.

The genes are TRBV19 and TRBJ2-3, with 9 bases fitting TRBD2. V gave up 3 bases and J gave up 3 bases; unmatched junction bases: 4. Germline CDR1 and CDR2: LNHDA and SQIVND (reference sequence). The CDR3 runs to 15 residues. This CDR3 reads CASSIQRGVTDTQYF. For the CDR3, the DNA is TGTGCCAGTAGTATCCAGCGGGGGGTTACAGATACGCAGTATTTT.

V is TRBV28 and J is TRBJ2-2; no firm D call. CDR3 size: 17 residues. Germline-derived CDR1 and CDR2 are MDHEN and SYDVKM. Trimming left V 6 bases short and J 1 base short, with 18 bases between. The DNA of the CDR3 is TGTGCCAGCAGCTCGCGTTTACGCCTGAGGAACACCGGGGAGCTGTTTTTT. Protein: CASSSRLRLRNTGELFF.

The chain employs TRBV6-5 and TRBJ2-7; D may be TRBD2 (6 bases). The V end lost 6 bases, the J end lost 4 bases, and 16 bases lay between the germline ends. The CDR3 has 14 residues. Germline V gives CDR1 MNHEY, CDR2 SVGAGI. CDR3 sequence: CASSRDSTEYEQYF. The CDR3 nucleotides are TGTGCCAGCAGCCGGGACTCTACCGAGTACGAGCAGTACTTC.

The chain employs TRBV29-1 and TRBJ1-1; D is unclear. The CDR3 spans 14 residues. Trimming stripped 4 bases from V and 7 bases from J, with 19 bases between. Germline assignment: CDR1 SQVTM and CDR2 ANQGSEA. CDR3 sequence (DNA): TGCAGCGTTGGGAACGTCGGGTCACGAAGTGAAGCTTTCTTT. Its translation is CSVGNVGSRSEAFF.

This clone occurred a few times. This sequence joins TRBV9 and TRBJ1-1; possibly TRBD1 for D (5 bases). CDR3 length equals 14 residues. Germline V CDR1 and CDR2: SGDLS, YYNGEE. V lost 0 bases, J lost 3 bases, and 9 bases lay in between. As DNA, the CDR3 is TGTGCCAGCAGCGTAGCGGGGGAGGACACTGAAGCTTTCTTT. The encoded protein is CASSVAGEDTEAFF.

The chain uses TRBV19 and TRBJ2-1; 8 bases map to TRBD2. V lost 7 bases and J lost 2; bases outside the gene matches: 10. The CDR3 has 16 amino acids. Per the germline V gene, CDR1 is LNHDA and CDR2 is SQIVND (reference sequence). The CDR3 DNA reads TGTGCCAGTAAGAGCCGCTTGGGACTAGCCTACAATGAGCAGTTCTTC. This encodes CASKSRLGLAYNEQFF. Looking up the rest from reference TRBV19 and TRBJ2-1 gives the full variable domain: DGGITQSPKYLFRKEGQNVTLSCEQNLNHDAMYWYRQDPGQGLRLIYYSQIVNDFQKGDIAEGYSVSREKKESFPLTVTSAQKNPTAFYLCASKSRLGLAYNEQFFGPGTRLTVL.

CDR3 protein: CASSIPGGYEQYF. Here the CDR3 DNA reads TGTGCCAGTAGTATACCAGGGGGCTACGAGCAGTACTTC. The chain is built from TRBV19 and TRBJ2-7; 7 positions agree with TRBD1. Germline lookup yields CDR1 LNHDA and CDR2 SQIVND (reference sequence). The V segment lost 2 bases and the J segment 3 bases; nucleotides outside the gene matches: 1. The CDR3 spans 13 residues.

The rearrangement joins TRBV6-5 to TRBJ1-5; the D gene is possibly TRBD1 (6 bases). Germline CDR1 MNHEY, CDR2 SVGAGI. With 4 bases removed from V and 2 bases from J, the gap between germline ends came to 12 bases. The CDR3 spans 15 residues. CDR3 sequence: CASSSQQGGNQPQHF. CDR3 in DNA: TGTGCCAGCAGTTCACAACAGGGAGGCAATCAGCCCCAGCATTTT.

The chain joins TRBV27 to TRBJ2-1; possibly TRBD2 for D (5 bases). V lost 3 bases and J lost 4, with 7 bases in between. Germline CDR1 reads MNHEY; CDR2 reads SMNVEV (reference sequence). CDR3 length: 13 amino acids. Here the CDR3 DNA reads TGTGCCAGCAGTTTTCGGGGTTACAATGAGCAGTTCTTC. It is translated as CASSFRGYNEQFF.

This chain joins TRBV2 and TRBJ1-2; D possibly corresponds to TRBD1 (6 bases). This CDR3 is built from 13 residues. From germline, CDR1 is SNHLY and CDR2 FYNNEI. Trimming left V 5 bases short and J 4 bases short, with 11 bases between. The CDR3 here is CASSPDSVYGYTF. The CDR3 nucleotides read TGTGCCAGCAGTCCGGACAGTGTCTATGGCTACACCTTC. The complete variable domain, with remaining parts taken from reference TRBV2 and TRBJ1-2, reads EPEVTQTPSHQVTQMGQEVILRCVPISNHLYFYWYRQILGQKVEFLVSFYNNEISEKSEIFDDQFSVERPDGSNFTLKIRSTKLEDSAMYFCASSPDSVYGYTFGSGTRLTVV.

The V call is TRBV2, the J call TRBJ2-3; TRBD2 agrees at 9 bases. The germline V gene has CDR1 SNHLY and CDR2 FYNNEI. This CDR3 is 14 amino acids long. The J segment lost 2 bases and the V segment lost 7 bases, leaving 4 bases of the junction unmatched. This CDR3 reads CASTASGATDTQYF. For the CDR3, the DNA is TGTGCCAGCACGGCTAGCGGGGCCACAGATACGCAGTATTTT.

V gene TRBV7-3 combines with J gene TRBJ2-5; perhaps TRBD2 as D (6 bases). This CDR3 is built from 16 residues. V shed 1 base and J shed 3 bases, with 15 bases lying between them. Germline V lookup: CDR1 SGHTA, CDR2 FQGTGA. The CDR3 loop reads CASSLMARGTKETQYF. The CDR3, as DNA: TGTGCCAGCAGCTTAATGGCGCGGGGAACTAAAGAGACCCAGTACTTC.

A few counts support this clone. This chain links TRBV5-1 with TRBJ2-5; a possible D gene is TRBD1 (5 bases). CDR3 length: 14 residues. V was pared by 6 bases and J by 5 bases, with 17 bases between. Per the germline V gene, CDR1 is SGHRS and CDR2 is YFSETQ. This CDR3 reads CASKGQLRTETQYF. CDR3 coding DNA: TGCGCCAGCAAGGGGCAATTACGGACGGAGACCCAGTACTTC.

CDR3 coding DNA: TGTGCCAGCAGGGTGACAGTCGACTATTCACCCCTCCACTTT. Translating it yields CASRVTVDYSPLHF. J is TRBJ1-6 and V is TRBV6-5; possibly TRBD1 for D (5 bases). Germline CDR1 MNHEY, CDR2 SVGAGI. This CDR3 has 14 residues. With 6 bases removed from V and 8 bases from J, the gap between germline ends came to 14 bases.

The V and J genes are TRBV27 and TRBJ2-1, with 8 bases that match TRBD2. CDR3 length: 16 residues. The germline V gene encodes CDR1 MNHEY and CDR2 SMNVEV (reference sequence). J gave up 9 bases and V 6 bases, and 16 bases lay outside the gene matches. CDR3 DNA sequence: TGTGCCAGCAGGGGATCTAGCGGGCAGGGGTGGAGTGAGCAGTTCTTC. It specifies CASRGSSGQGWSEQFF.

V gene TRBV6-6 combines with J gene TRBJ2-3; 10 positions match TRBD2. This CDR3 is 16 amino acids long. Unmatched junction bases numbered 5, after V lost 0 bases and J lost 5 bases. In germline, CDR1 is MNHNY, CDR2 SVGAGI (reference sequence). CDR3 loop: CASSYSQRGGGDTQYF. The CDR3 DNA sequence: TGTGCCAGCAGTTACTCTCAGCGGGGGGGCGGAGATACGCAGTATTTT.